This is a list of T cell receptor beta chains from one sample in a study of OX40 agonist ivuxolimab in advanced cancers. Sequencing used immunoSEQ multiplex PCR; TCRdb keeps in-frame clones, though not all of them. The sample includes roughly 57,000 clones, 75% to 80% of them seen just once. Source: CD4+ or CD8+ T cells sorted from blood, taken in a trial of the OX40 agonist ivuxolimab. Receptors were obtained from an adult with an advanced solid tumor such as melanoma, head and neck, liver or kidney cancer. The CDR3 runs from the conserved cysteine through the conserved F or W.

CDR3aa,j_gene,v_gene
CASSDWESAFF,TRBJ1-1,TRBV2
CASRPTGGNGNTIYF,TRBJ1-3,TRBV19
CASSPDRASYEQYF,TRBJ2-7,TRBV27
CASSGPDQQGQAQFF,TRBJ2-1,TRBV10-1
CASSLMGPTLRSQPQHF,TRBJ1-5,TRBV5-8
CASSLRGGTVNTEAFF,TRBJ1-1,TRBV27
CASSLAGSHNEQFF,TRBJ2-1,TRBV28
CASRPPRQGTYGYTF,TRBJ1-2,TRBV6-1
CASTAGSGQPQHF,TRBJ1-5,TRBV6-1
CASGSPGLAGVGTQYF,TRBJ2-5,TRBV12-5
CASSPPGQGNYGYTF,TRBJ1-2,TRBV28
CASSFNEGSAFF,TRBJ1-1,TRBV7-8
CASSLDRVTYEQYF,TRBJ2-7,TRBV27
CARSGTGLIYEQYF,TRBJ2-7,TRBV5-3
CASREGQGVEQPQHF,TRBJ1-5,TRBV28
CASSLRMNTEAFF,TRBJ1-1,TRBV4-3
CASSLGLDLYGYTF,TRBJ1-2,TRBV5-1
CASSHLTGGDIQYF,TRBJ2-4,TRBV4-1
CASSFGLAMNTGELFF,TRBJ2-2,TRBV5-6
CASSKALRDRTFANTGELFF,TRBJ2-2,TRBV21-1
CASTLRDRGQPQHF,TRBJ1-5,TRBV28
CASSPTVKGKNTGELFF,TRBJ2-2,TRBV10-1
CASSSWTNQYEQYF,TRBJ2-7,TRBV5-1
CASREGGRRTGELFF,TRBJ2-2,TRBV27
CASPGRGEETQYF,TRBJ2-5,TRBV7-6
CATVNLRGPGQHQETQYF,TRBJ2-5,TRBV7-8
CASSPEGRHNEQFF,TRBJ2-1,TRBV5-5
CASSFIKQYF,TRBJ2-7,TRBV28
CASRTSDDTGELFF,TRBJ2-2,TRBV27
CASSYGRWVNEQYF,TRBJ2-7,TRBV6-5
CASSLGRENEKLFF,TRBJ1-4,TRBV11-2